These 25 T cell receptor beta chains came from one sample sequenced in a study of identical twins. TCRdb reprocessed the 5' RACE reads with MiXCR, giving one entry per CDR3 protein. This sample yields nearly 650,000 distinct CDR3 sequences, of which under 8.5% are seen a single time; 1.5% to 2% belongs to the top ten. The same specimen was also included in a second study, on yellow fever vaccine responses in identical twins.

What was sequenced was PBMCs. The source is a young woman in good health.

This clonotype was recorded many times. This chain connects TRBV4-2 to TRBJ2-2; D is undetermined. The V gene's germline CDR1 is LGHNA and CDR2 YNFKEQ. This CDR3 has 16 amino acids. V gave up 0 bases and J gave up 0 bases, with 8 bases separating them. The DNA of the CDR3 is TGTGCCAGCAGCCAAGATCTTAGGTCGAACACCGGGGAGCTGTTTTTT. Its translation is CASSQDLRSNTGELFF.

This clonotype has just a few counts. This chain links TRBV20-1 with TRBJ1-1; D not resolved. CDR3 length: 12 residues. Germline V gene sequence: CDR1 DFQATT, CDR2 SNEGSKA (reference sequence). Trimming stripped 2 bases from V and 7 bases from J, with 11 bases between. The CDR3 reads CSARLHHGEAFF. The CDR3, as DNA: TGCAGTGCTAGACTCCACCACGGTGAAGCTTTCTTT.

This clonotype was counted a few times. This sequence joins TRBV7-8 and TRBJ2-2; 8 bases align to TRBD2. The CDR3 is 16 amino acids. The germline gives CDR1 SGHVS, CDR2 FQNEAQ. The V gene end was trimmed by 6 bases and the J gene end by 2 bases; junction bases not matched to a gene: 8. CDR3 nucleotide sequence: TGTGCCAGCAGGCTGAGGCGGGGGGAAAACACCGGGGAGCTGTTTTTT. The encoded protein is CASRLRRGENTGELFF.

This clonotype was observed a few times. This chain links TRBV15 with TRBJ2-7; D may correspond to TRBD1 or TRBD2 (6 bases each). The CDR3 is made up of 13 amino acids. Trimming removed 5 bases at V and 1 base at J, with 9 bases between. Germline values: CDR1 LNHNV, CDR2 YYDKDF (reference sequence). The CDR3 protein is CATSAGHSYEQYV. CDR3 coding DNA: TGTGCCACCAGCGCGGGACATTCCTACGAGCAGTACGTC.

The sample holds many counts of this clonotype. The genes are TRBV5-1 and TRBJ2-2, with 7 bases matching TRBD1. From germline, CDR1 is SGHRS and CDR2 YFSETQ. This CDR3 has 14 residues. The junction had 6 bases not matched to a gene; V was cut back by 4 bases and J by 6 bases. CDR3 sequence: CASSGTGVPGELFF. As DNA, the CDR3 is TGCGCCAGCAGCGGAACAGGGGTGCCCGGGGAGCTGTTTTTT.

This clonotype was seen repeatedly, ten times or more. The chain joins TRBV2 to TRBJ2-7; possibly TRBD2 for D (6 bases). Per the germline V gene, CDR1 is SNHLY and CDR2 is FYNNEI. The CDR3 runs 13 residues. V gave up 3 bases and J gave up 0 bases, with 6 bases separating them. The CDR3 DNA sequence: TGTGCCAGCAGTGAGACTAGCTCCTACGAGCAGTACTTC. Amino acids: CASSETSSYEQYF.

This sequence joins TRBV7-2 and TRBJ2-1; tentative D call: TRBD2 (5 bases). The V and J ends lost 5 bases and 10 bases respectively, with 27 bases between them. The CDR3 extends over 17 amino acids. Per the germline V gene, CDR1 is SGHTA and CDR2 is FQGNSA. Here the CDR3 reads CASSPARVSAISGEQFF. The CDR3, as DNA: TGTGCCAGCAGCCCCGCTAGGGTTAGCGCCATCTCGGGGGAGCAGTTCTTC.

This clonotype was observed at least ten times. The CDR3 bases are TGTGCCAGCTTTGCGATGACAGGGCACAGCTATGGCTACACCTTC. Translation gives CASFAMTGHSYGYTF. The rearrangement uses TRBV6-1 and TRBJ1-2; 7 bases align to TRBD1. V shed 8 bases and J 4 bases; nucleotides not matched to a gene: 13. CDR3 length equals 15 residues. Germline-derived CDR1 and CDR2 are MNHNS and SASEGT.

This clonotype was seen many times. This CDR3 is CSARKGNTGELFF. The CDR3 DNA reads as TGCAGTGCTAGAAAAGGAAACACCGGGGAGCTGTTTTTT. The chain uses TRBV20-1 and TRBJ2-2, with unresolved D. This CDR3 has 13 residues. CDR1 and CDR2 from the germline V gene are DFQATT and SNEGSKA (reference sequence). The V gene lost 2 bases and the J gene lost 2 bases, with 6 bases spanning the gap.

This clonotype was seen a few times. V gene TRBV6-1 combines with J gene TRBJ2-7; 8 bases fit TRBD2. This CDR3 has 14 amino acids. The germline gives CDR1 MNHNS, CDR2 SASEGT. J was trimmed by 0 bases and V by 4 bases; bases with no gene match: 2. CDR3 in DNA: TGTGCCAGCAGTGGGCTAGCGGGCTCCTACGAGCAGTACTTC. Translating gives CASSGLAGSYEQYF.

The chain joins TRBV12-3 or TRBV12-4 to TRBJ1-5, with D possibly being TRBD1 (5 bases). V was clipped by 3 bases and J by 3 bases, with 12 bases between them. This CDR3 region has 15 residues. CDR3: CASSFWQGINQPQHF. The CDR3 coding sequence is TGTGCCAGCAGTTTTTGGCAGGGCATCAATCAGCCCCAGCATTTT.

CDR3 in amino acids: CAISGDRVNTEAFF. The CDR3 nucleotides read TGTGCCATCAGTGGGGACAGGGTGAACACTGAAGCTTTCTTT. The V and J genes are TRBV10-3 and TRBJ1-1; the match to TRBD1 covers 9 bases. The CDR3 runs 14 residues. CDR1 is ENHRY and CDR2 is SYGVKD in the germline V gene. The trim removed 4 bases at V and 0 bases at J, leaving 0 bases unmatched.

The CDR3 region is CSAREASLSSYNSPLHF. The DNA for the CDR3 is TGCAGTGCTAGAGAAGCTTCTCTGAGCTCCTATAATTCACCCCTCCACTTT. The chain joins TRBV20-1 to TRBJ1-6; D uncertain. The germline V and J ends were trimmed by 0 bases and 0 bases, with 12 bases remaining between them. Germline CDR1 is DFQATT and CDR2 is SNEGSKA (reference sequence). This CDR3 is 17 amino acids long.

The chain joins TRBV7-9 to TRBJ1-1, with D possibly TRBD1 on 6 matching bases. CDR3 size: 15 residues. From germline, CDR1 is SEHNR and CDR2 FQNEAQ (reference sequence). Trimming took off 0 bases at V and 3 bases at J, with 11 bases between the two ends. Here the CDR3 reads CASSLAQGKDTEAFF. CDR3 in DNA: TGTGCCAGCAGCTTAGCACAGGGAAAGGACACTGAAGCTTTCTTT.

This clonotype was seen a handful of times. The chain's CDR3 is CASRGLRTNEQFF. The CDR3 DNA sequence: TGTGCCAGCAGGGGGTTGAGAACCAATGAGCAGTTCTTC. This rearrangement joins TRBV12-3 or TRBV12-4 to TRBJ2-1; D uncertain. The CDR3 sequence is 13 residues long. V lost 6 bases, J lost 6 bases, and 12 bases lay in between.

V and J are TRBV7-9 and TRBJ2-1; D is possibly TRBD1 or TRBD2 (6 bases each). CDR3 length: 12 amino acids. Trimming removed 7 bases at V and 13 bases at J, with 17 bases between. Germline CDR1 reads SEHNR; CDR2 reads FQNEAQ (reference sequence). DNA of the CDR3: TGTGCCAGCACCACCCCAGGGGAGGCCCAGTTCTTC. Amino acid sequence: CASTTPGEAQFF. Based on the CDR3 plus reference TRBV7-9 and TRBJ2-1, the full variable domain is DTGVSQNPRHKITKRGQNVTFRCDPISEHNRLYWYRQTLGQGPEFLTYFQNEAQLEKSRLLSDRFSAERPKGSFSTLEIQRTEQGDSAMYLCASTTPGEAQFFGPGTRLTVL.

This clonotype was picked up a small number of times. The chain joins TRBV5-5 to TRBJ1-1; a weak D match, TRBD1 (5 bases). Germline CDR1 and CDR2: SGHKS and YYEKEE (reference sequence). This CDR3 region has 15 residues. Trimming left V 4 bases short and J 1 base short, with 14 bases between. The CDR3 loop is CASSREGPGNTEAFF. As DNA, the CDR3 is TGTGCCAGCAGCCGCGAGGGGCCAGGGAACACTGAAGCTTTCTTT.

V is TRBV20-1 and J is TRBJ1-1; D is undetermined. The CDR3 has 13 residues. Trimming took off 6 bases at V and 1 base at J, with 12 bases between the two ends. CDR1 DFQATT and CDR2 SNEGSKA come from the germline V gene (reference sequence). The chain's CDR3 is CSAPGRTNTEAFF. In DNA form, the CDR3 reads TGCAGTGCCCCTGGGCGGACGAACACTGAAGCTTTCTTT.

The V gene is TRBV10-2, the J gene TRBJ2-7, with D tentatively TRBD1 (6 bases). CDR3 length equals 13 residues. Germline CDR1 reads WSHSY; CDR2 reads SAAADI. The V end lost 1 base, the J end lost 4 bases, and 8 bases lay between the germline ends. Here the CDR3 DNA reads TGCGCCAGCAGTGAGTTCCAGGGGTACGAGCAGTACGTC. Translating it yields CASSEFQGYEQYV.

A few counts support this clonotype. The chain combines TRBV2 with TRBJ2-3; no reliable D call. Trimming pared 4 bases from V and 3 bases from J, leaving 8 bases between. The CDR3 covers 13 residues. Germline-derived CDR1 and CDR2 are SNHLY and FYNNEI. DNA for the CDR3: TGTGCCAGCAGTGTTGGGATAACAGATACGCAGTATTTT. This gives the protein CASSVGITDTQYF. Combining the CDR3 with reference TRBV2 and TRBJ2-3 gives the whole variable domain EPEVTQTPSHQVTQMGQEVILRCVPISNHLYFYWYRQILGQKVEFLVSFYNNEISEKSEIFDDQFSVERPDGSNFTLKIRSTKLEDSAMYFCASSVGITDTQYFGPGTRLTVL.

The sample holds many counts of this clonotype. CDR3 sequence: CASIQRDSYQPQHF. CDR3 DNA sequence: TGCGCCAGCATCCAACGGGACAGTTATCAGCCCCAGCATTTT. The chain carries TRBV5-1 and TRBJ1-5; TRBD1 matches at 7 bases. Germline assignment: CDR1 SGHRS and CDR2 YFSETQ. Trimming removed 6 bases from V and 5 bases from J; junction bases left unmatched: 8. This CDR3 has 14 amino acids.

V usage is TRBV25-1 and J usage is TRBJ2-7; 13 bases are shared with TRBD2. Germline lookup yields CDR1 MGHDK and CDR2 SYGVNS. After removal of 3 bases from V and 6 bases from J, the junction contained 5 bases not matched to a gene. The CDR3 sequence is 15 residues long. CDR3 sequence: CASSEVLAGGGEQYF. The CDR3 DNA is TGTGCCAGCAGTGAGGTACTAGCGGGAGGGGGCGAGCAGTACTTC.

The CDR3 loop reads CATSGGKMNTGELFF. The CDR3 nucleotides read TGTGCCACCTCCGGGGGGAAGATGAACACCGGGGAGCTGTTTTTT. The chain is built from TRBV10-3 and TRBJ2-2; 7 positions match TRBD2. There are 15 residues in the CDR3. V shed 10 bases, J shed 1 base, and the junction held 9 bases outside the gene matches. Germline V gives CDR1 ENHRY, CDR2 SYGVKD.

The chain links TRBV2 to TRBJ2-1; no definite D call. The CDR3 consists of 11 residues. V lost 6 bases, J lost 8 bases, and 8 bases lay in between. CDR1 SNHLY and CDR2 FYNNEI come from the germline V gene. The CDR3 sequence: CASRPWDEQFF. The DNA of the CDR3 is TGTGCCAGCAGGCCCTGGGATGAGCAGTTCTTC.

This chain joins TRBV3-1 and TRBJ2-3; 7 bases are a match to TRBD2. This CDR3 is 19 amino acids long. V gave up 1 base and J gave up 2 bases; unmatched junction bases: 15. Germline V gene data show CDR1 as LGHDT and CDR2 as YNNKEL (reference sequence). CDR3 DNA sequence: TGTGCCAGCAGCCAAGCAGCGGGGTCCGTCTCCGGCTACACAGATACGCAGTATTTT. This gives the protein CASSQAAGSVSGYTDTQYF.